This TCR beta chain was retrieved from a study of T cell repertoires in cytomegalovirus infection. TCRdb independently ran MiXCR on the reads; one entry per CDR3 protein. The sample holds fewer than 550,000 distinct CDR3 sequences, around a quarter seen once. Germline assignment: CDR1 SNHLY and CDR2 FYNNEI. This CDR3 is 17 amino acids long. The V segment lost 4 bases and the J segment 4 bases; nucleotides outside the gene matches: 10. What was sequenced was PBMCs. This TCR was recovered from a human donor in good health (CMV status not recorded). Some clones in this sample may be carry-over from other donors' samples. V usage is TRBV2 and J usage is TRBJ2-1, with 10 nucleotides matching TRBD2. CDR3 sequence (DNA): TGTGCCAGCAGTGGTCGCCCGGGACTAGCGCTTTACAATGAGCAGTTCTTC. Its translation is CASSGRPGLALYNEQFF.